The rows below give T cell receptor beta chains drawn from one sample of a study of shared clonotypes between healthy human individuals. Assay: immunoSEQ multiplex PCR; the TCRdb copy retains only in-frame clones and omits some. Of some 2,100,000 clones in the sample, almost 96% were seen once. Material: naive CD4+ T cells sorted from blood. The receptor set was obtained from a man between 18 and 29 years old in good health. CDR3s include the opening cysteine and the closing phenylalanine or tryptophan. The D gene is left open where the match is weak.

CDR3: CASKAAGGPNEQFF
DNA: TGTGCCAGCAAGGCAGCGGGAGGGCCCAATGAGCAGTTCTTC
D: TRBD2
V: TRBV25-1
J: TRBJ2-1

CDR3: CASTRGGF
DNA: TGTGCCAGCACAAGGGGGGGATTC
D: NA
V: TRBV7-2
J: TRBJ2-7

CDR3: CASSLFGGAMGTGELFF
DNA: TGTGCCAGCAGTTTATTTGGGGGAGCGATGGGCACCGGGGAGCTGTTTTTT
D: NA
V: TRBV27
J: TRBJ2-2

CDR3: CAITPGMNTEAFF
DNA: TGTGCCATCACTCCGGGCATGAACACTGAAGCTTTCTTT
D: NA
V: TRBV10-3
J: TRBJ1-1

CDR3: CASSPQTGAQPQHF
DNA: TGTGCCAGCAGCCCACAGACAGGCGCTCAGCCCCAGCATTTT
D: NA
V: TRBV11-2
J: TRBJ1-5

CDR3: CASSLAGRVINYGYTF
DNA: TGTGCCAGCAGCTTAGCGGGCAGGGTGATTAACTATGGCTACACCTTC
D: NA
V: TRBV7-2
J: TRBJ1-2

CDR3: CASSIDPTSGGASGVYNEQFF
DNA: TGTGCCAGTAGTATAGACCCCACTAGCGGGGGGGCTTCGGGGGTTTACAATGAGCAGTTCTTC
D: TRBD2
V: TRBV19
J: TRBJ2-1

CDR3: CASSGARGPTSNQPQHF
DNA: TGTGCCAGTTCTGGGGCGAGGGGCCCCACTAGCAATCAGCCCCAGCATTTT
D: NA
V: TRBV2
J: TRBJ1-5

CDR3: CASRSGTANYGYTF
DNA: TGTGCCAGTAGATCCGGGACAGCTAACTATGGCTACACCTTC
D: TRBD1
V: TRBV19
J: TRBJ1-2

CDR3: CAWSVGGRFSGNTIYF
DNA: TGTGCCTGGAGTGTAGGCGGCCGTTTCTCTGGAAACACCATATATTTT
D: NA
V: TRBV30
J: TRBJ1-3

CDR3: CASRYPGTGALEQYF
DNA: TGTGCCAGCAGGTACCCCGGGACAGGGGCTTTGGAGCAGTACTTC
D: TRBD1
V: TRBV2
J: TRBJ2-7

CDR3: CASSYSGQGNTIYF
DNA: TGTGCCAGCAGTTACTCGGGACAGGGAAACACCATATATTTT
D: TRBD1
V: TRBV6-6
J: TRBJ1-3

CDR3: CASSLGLAGYQETQYF
DNA: TGTGCCAGCAGCTTAGGACTAGCGGGGTACCAAGAGACCCAGTACTTC
D: TRBD2
V: TRBV5-4
J: TRBJ2-5

CDR3: CAIRTEANEKLFF
DNA: TGTGCCATCCGGACGGAAGCTAATGAAAAACTGTTTTTT
D: NA
V: TRBV2
J: TRBJ1-4

CDR3: CASRSASGTGAYEQYF
DNA: TGTGCCAGCAGGTCTGCCTCCGGGACAGGGGCCTACGAGCAGTACTTC
D: TRBD1
V: TRBV6-6
J: TRBJ2-7

CDR3: CASTIVQGASYEQYF
DNA: TGTGCCAGCACCATTGTACAGGGGGCCTCCTACGAGCAGTACTTC
D: TRBD1
V: TRBV2
J: TRBJ2-7

CDR3: CASSYGAGGETQYF
DNA: TGTGCCAGCAGTTACGGAGCGGGAGGAGAGACCCAGTACTTC
D: TRBD2
V: TRBV6-5
J: TRBJ2-5

CDR3: CASSLGQGGYEQYF
DNA: TGCGCCAGCAGCTTGGGGCAGGGTGGGTACGAGCAGTACTTC
D: NA
V: TRBV5-1
J: TRBJ2-7

CDR3: CASSYSASGGEQFF
DNA: TGTGCCAGCAGTTACTCCGCTAGCGGGGGAGAGCAGTTCTTC
D: TRBD2
V: TRBV6-6
J: TRBJ2-1

CDR3: CASSSPGQGNIQYF
DNA: TGTGCCAGCAGTTCGCCGGGACAGGGGAACATTCAGTACTTC
D: TRBD1
V: TRBV9
J: TRBJ2-4

CDR3: CASSLRRKEGTDTQYF
DNA: TGTGCCAGCAGCTTAAGGAGGAAGGAGGGGACAGATACGCAGTATTTT
D: NA
V: TRBV7-2
J: TRBJ2-3